The sequence of this T cell receptor (beta chain) was determined in a study of blood T cell repertoires in COVID-19. Libraries were prepared by immunoSEQ multiplex PCR; TCRdb keeps only in-frame clonotypes and omits some of them. Of 250,000 to 350,000 clones detected, roughly 87% appear once; the ten largest clones hold 2% to 2.5%. The CDR3 is made up of 17 amino acids. From germline, CDR1 is SGHTA and CDR2 FQGNSA. With 3 bases clipped from V and 7 bases from J, the junction kept 8 bases outside the gene matches. Sequencing input: peripheral blood. The V call is TRBV7-2, the J call TRBJ2-1; 14 bases agree with TRBD2. The origin of this receptor is a woman in her forties or fifties who had recovered from COVID-19. In DNA, the CDR3 is TGTGCCAGCAGCTTGGGGACTAGCGGGAGTACTTGGAATGAGCAGTTCTTC. Translating it yields CASSLGTSGSTWNEQFF.